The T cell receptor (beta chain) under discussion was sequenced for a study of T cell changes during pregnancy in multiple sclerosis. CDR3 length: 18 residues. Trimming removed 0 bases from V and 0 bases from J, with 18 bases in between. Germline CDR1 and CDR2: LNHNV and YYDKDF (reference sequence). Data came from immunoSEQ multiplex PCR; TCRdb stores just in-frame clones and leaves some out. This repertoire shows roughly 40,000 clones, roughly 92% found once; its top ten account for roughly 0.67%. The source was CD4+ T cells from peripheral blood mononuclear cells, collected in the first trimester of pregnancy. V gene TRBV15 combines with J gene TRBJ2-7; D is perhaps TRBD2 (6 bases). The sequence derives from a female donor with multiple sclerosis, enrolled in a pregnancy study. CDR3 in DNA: TGTGCCACCAGCAGAGATCCCCCCCTAGCGCAGAGCTCCTACGAGCAGTACTTC. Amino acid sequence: CATSRDPPLAQSSYEQYF. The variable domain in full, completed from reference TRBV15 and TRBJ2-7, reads DAMVIQNPRYQVTQFGKPVTLSCSQTLNHNVMYWYQQKSSQAPKLLFHYYDKDFNNEADTPDNFQSRRPNTSFCFLDIRSPGLGDTAMYLCATSRDPPLAQSSYEQYFGPGTRLTVT.